The present T cell receptor beta chain was sequenced within a study of cytomegalovirus exposure and HLA in healthy donors. Points from the study as a whole: In a later analysis, compared with equally common non-associated chains, HLA-associated beta chains were more expanded. Specificity for CMV antigens was confirmed in vitro for a few of the CMV-associated chains.

Germline values: CDR1 MNHNY, CDR2 SVGAGI (reference sequence). The CDR3 covers 16 residues. V was pared by 6 bases and J by 4 bases, with 10 bases of the junction left unmatched. PCR primers comprised 60 Vbeta and 13 Jbeta primers. TCRdb's table, derived via immunoSEQ multiplex PCR, lists solely in-frame clones and lacks some. The table records 150,000 to 200,000 clones, over 70% of them present only once. This clone was recorded only once. Its antigen is still unknown. The chain joins TRBV6-6 to TRBJ2-1; 9 nucleotides match TRBD1. Material for sequencing was PBMCs. The TCR was taken from a boy aged 2-15 years in good health and CMV-seronegative. CDR3: CASRLTGGNPYNEQFF. The CDR3 coding sequence is TGTGCCAGCAGGCTTACAGGGGGCAATCCGTACAATGAGCAGTTCTTC.